The sequence of this TCR beta chain was determined in a study of CD8+ T cells in alopecia areata. The treatment: oral pan-JAK inhibitor, 5-10 mg twice daily. cDNA prepared by RNA extraction and subsequent reverse transcription served as the template for sequencing. The method was immunoSEQ multiplex PCR; TCRdb's version includes in-frame clones alone and lacks a portion of them. The sample includes more than 150,000 clones, approximately 60% seen only once; the top ten take approximately 3.4%. This clone appeared a few times. Looked up from germline, CDR1 is SGHVS and CDR2 is FQNEAQ. Trimming cost V 5 bases and J 10 bases, with 15 bases left between them. The CDR3 loop spans 13 amino acids.

The TCR was taken from a human donor with alopecia areata. The specimen comprised CD4+ T cells sorted from blood, sampled at week 4, from a patient treated with tofacitinib. J is TRBJ2-1 and V is TRBV7-8; D is possibly TRBD1 or TRBD2 (5 bases each). As DNA, the CDR3 is TGTGCCAGCAGCAAGGCCGCTCGGGACGAGCAGTTCTTC. Translating gives CASSKAARDEQFF.